Below, one TCR beta chain is given with its context. No antigen is known for it. The PCR used 60 Vbeta and 13 Jbeta primers. Produced via immunoSEQ multiplex PCR; TCRdb's table is partial and in-frame only. The data hold 150,000 to 200,000 clones, with approximately 73% observed a single time. This sample is drawn from a study of cytomegalovirus exposure and HLA in healthy donors. There are 15 residues in the CDR3. The V end lost 6 bases, the J end lost 0 bases, and 12 bases lay between the germline ends. Germline V gene lookup returns CDR1 MGHDK and CDR2 SYGVNS. Findings and caveats of the study: It is likely that the observed cluster of highly shared sequence variants was a sequencing artifact.

The sequence derives from a woman in her twenties or thirties in good health and CMV-seropositive. Sequencing input: PBMCs. V usage is TRBV25-1 and J usage is TRBJ1-3; D is possibly TRBD1 (6 bases). This CDR3 is CASRGRGGSGNTIYF. The CDR3 DNA is TGTGCCAGCAGGGGGAGGGGGGGCTCTGGAAACACCATATATTTT.